These 10 T cell receptor beta chains came from one sample sequenced in a study of blood T cells in healthy people across ages. A second PCR of 7 to 11 cycles used a sample-barcoded 5' primer and a J-beta primer mix. A single record per CDR3 protein comes from TCRdb applying MiXCR to the 5' RACE reads. In the table there are fewer than 900,000 distinct CDR3 sequences, roughly 43% of which are singletons. Specimen: blood. The receptor set was obtained from a woman aged 60-75 years in good health.

Turning to this clonotype: The junction and the germline gene differ at one end; a read error may be behind it. The CDR3 sequence is CVSRAGVEQYF. Here the CDR3 DNA reads TGTGTCAGCAGAGCAGGGGTCGAGCAGTACTTC. The V call is TRBV6-2 or TRBV6-3, the J call TRBJ2-7; D is possibly TRBD1 (6 bases). CDR1 MNHEY and CDR2 SVGEGT come from the germline V gene. There are 11 residues in the CDR3.

The V and J genes are TRBV5-1 and TRBJ2-7, with a weak D call TRBD1 (6 bases). CDR1 SGHRS and CDR2 YFSETQ come from the germline V gene. V lost 4 bases to trimming and J lost 5 bases, with 25 bases between them. CDR3 length equals 17 residues. The CDR3 coding sequence is TGCGCCAGCAGCCCAAACCCTCCACAGGGCCCAGCGGACGAGCAGTACTTC. Translating gives CASSPNPPQGPADEQYF. The full variable domain, its missing parts supplied by reference TRBV5-1 and TRBJ2-7, is KAGVTQTPRYLIKTRGQQVTLSCSPISGHRSVSWYQQTPGQGLQFLFEYFSETQRNKGNFPGRFSGRQFSNSRSEMNVSTLELGDSALYLCASSPNPPQGPADEQYFGPGTRLTVT.

The chain combines TRBV20-1 with TRBJ2-2; tentatively, D is TRBD2 (6 bases). CDR3 length equals 14 residues. V shed 5 bases and J shed 4 bases, with 14 bases lying between them. Germline assignment: CDR1 DFQATT and CDR2 SNEGSKA (reference sequence). The CDR3, as DNA: TGCAGTGCTGGAGGGGCAATTGGCACCGGGGAGCTGTTTTTT. It codes for CSAGGAIGTGELFF.

This clonotype was picked up a small number of times. The chain links TRBV27 to TRBJ2-7, with D maybe TRBD1 (6 bases). V lost 2 bases, J lost 0 bases, and 8 bases lay in between. The V gene's germline CDR1 is MNHEY and CDR2 SMNVEV (reference sequence). This CDR3 spans 14 amino acids. CDR3 bases: TGTGCCAGCAGTTTAAAGGACAGCTCCTACGAGCAGTACTTC. Translating gives CASSLKDSSYEQYF.

This clonotype was seen a few times. V usage is TRBV20-1 and J usage is TRBJ1-5; a possible D gene is TRBD1 (5 bases). The CDR3 spans 14 residues. Germline V gives CDR1 DFQATT, CDR2 SNEGSKA (reference sequence). The V and J ends lost 3 bases and 1 base respectively, with 10 bases between them. The CDR3 region is CSARQGISNQPQHF. CDR3 sequence (DNA): TGCAGTGCTAGGCAGGGTATCAGCAATCAGCCCCAGCATTTT.

Only a few counts were recorded for this clonotype. This chain uses TRBV15 with TRBJ1-2, with D perhaps TRBD1 (6 bases). The V end lost 6 bases, the J end lost 1 base, and 21 bases lay between the germline ends. Per the germline V gene, CDR1 is LNHNV and CDR2 is YYDKDF (reference sequence). This CDR3 is built from 17 residues. The CDR3 region has the DNA TGTGCCACCAGTAAGAAGAGGACAGCAGAGATTAACTATGGCTACACCTTC. Protein product: CATSKKRTAEINYGYTF.

The sample holds many counts of this clonotype. V and J are TRBV6-4 and TRBJ2-1; the match to TRBD1 covers 9 bases. V gave up 5 bases and J gave up 4 bases; unmatched junction bases: 6. The CDR3 runs 15 residues. The germline V gene has CDR1 MRHNA and CDR2 SNTAGT. CDR3 bases: TGTGCCAGCAGTTACGACAGGGGGAGTTACAATGAGCAGTTCTTC. Translating it yields CASSYDRGSYNEQFF.

The genes are TRBV12-3 or TRBV12-4 and TRBJ1-2, with 7 bases lining up with TRBD1. J gave up 5 bases and V 3 bases, and 6 bases lay outside the gene matches. The CDR3 is 14 amino acids. The CDR3 sequence: CASSFPDRAYGYTF. DNA of the CDR3: TGTGCCAGCAGTTTCCCTGACAGGGCATATGGCTACACCTTC.

V gene TRBV25-1 combines with J gene TRBJ2-7; TRBD2 might be the D (6 bases). V lost 0 bases, J lost 7 bases, and 19 bases lay in between. Germline V lookup: CDR1 MGHDK, CDR2 SYGVNS. This CDR3 is built from 16 residues. The CDR3 nucleotides are TGTGCCAGCAGTGAATACGGTTACGCGGGAAGGAATGAGCAGTACTTC. Translation: CASSEYGYAGRNEQYF.

This clonotype came up many times. The rearrangement uses TRBV20-1 and TRBJ2-5; possibly TRBD1 for D (5 bases). V was trimmed by 5 bases and J by 11 bases, leaving 18 bases between them. Germline values: CDR1 DFQATT, CDR2 SNEGSKA (reference sequence). The CDR3 has 12 amino acids. The DNA for the CDR3 is TGCAGTGCTCCCCGACAGCGACGAGAGCAGTACTTC. It translates to CSAPRQRREQYF.